One and the same sample provided the 22 T cell receptor beta chains below, sequenced in a study of T cells in Graves' hyperthyroidism and ophthalmopathy. TCR beta CDR3 region amplification was performed from RNA transcripts. First-round RT-PCR with HTBI primers amplified the TCR CDR3 region. TCRdb re-derived calls from the multiplex PCR reads in MiXCR, one entry per CDR3 protein. The top ten hold 20% of the sample, which has a few hundred thousand distinct CDR3 sequences, about 14% seen once. Sample: blood. All receptors come from a woman aged 30 to 39 with Graves' ophthalmopathy.

This clonotype was seen at least ten times. The chain carries TRBV9 and TRBJ1-5; D is uncertain. The CDR3 consists of 15 residues. Per germline, CDR1 SGDLS and CDR2 YYNGEE. V was shortened by 3 bases and J by 8 bases, with 18 bases between the two germline ends. The CDR3: CASSAMGNKHEPQHF. The CDR3 bases are TGTGCCAGCAGCGCGATGGGGAACAAGCATGAGCCCCAGCATTTT.

This clonotype was found many times. The chain employs TRBV12-3 or TRBV12-4 and TRBJ2-3; TRBD1 matches 7 bases. The trim removed 5 bases at V and 1 base at J, leaving 3 bases unmatched. CDR3 length: 14 residues. DNA for the CDR3: TGTGCCAGCAGTCTCGGGACAGGCACAGATACGCAGTATTTT. Protein sequence: CASSLGTGTDTQYF.

This clonotype was observed at least ten times. The V call is TRBV30, the J call TRBJ2-5, with D maybe TRBD2 (7 bases). This CDR3 comprises 14 residues. Germline V lookup: CDR1 GTSNPN, CDR2 SVGIG (reference sequence). V was cut by 4 bases and J by 6 bases, with 18 bases left in between. The CDR3 DNA sequence: TGTGCCTGGAACCCGCGGGGGCGCCGAAAGACCCAGTACTTC. This codes for CAWNPRGRRKTQYF.

This clonotype was seen a few times. A much larger clone sits a single nucleotide away, making a read error possible. The chain links TRBV6-1 to TRBJ1-5; tentative D call: TRBD1 (6 bases). Germline V gives CDR1 MNHNS, CDR2 SASEGT. The CDR3 extends over 15 amino acids. This CDR3 reads CASSPQGRGNRPQHF. CDR3 DNA sequence: TGTGCCAGCAGTCCACAGGGTCGCGGCAATCGGCCCCAGCATTTT.

Only a few counts were recorded for this clonotype. The genes are TRBV19 and TRBJ2-3; a possible D gene is TRBD1 (6 bases). The CDR3 spans 15 residues. The germline gives CDR1 LNHDA, CDR2 SQIVND (reference sequence). The V gene lost 4 bases and the J gene lost 3 bases, with 14 bases spanning the gap. The CDR3 loop reads CASSTWDTITDTQYF. In DNA, the CDR3 is TGTGCCAGTAGTACTTGGGACACCATAACAGATACGCAGTATTTT.

The chain uses TRBV28 and TRBJ2-1; 9 positions match TRBD2. CDR3 length: 18 amino acids. Germline loops: CDR1 MDHEN, CDR2 SYDVKM. With V trimmed by 5 bases and J by 0 bases, 11 bases remained unmatched. The CDR3 loop reads CASSPGGRGGSSYNEQFF. DNA of the CDR3: TGTGCCAGCAGTCCTGGGGGGCGGGGGGGGAGCTCCTACAATGAGCAGTTCTTC.

Of note for this clonotype: A much larger clone differs from this one at a single base, so this may be a read error. The rearrangement joins TRBV2 to TRBJ1-5; 10 nucleotides align to TRBD1. The CDR3 is 14 amino acids. Germline V lookup: CDR1 SNHLY, CDR2 FYNNEI. Unmatched junction bases numbered 9, after V lost 11 bases and J lost 5 bases. As DNA, the CDR3 is TGTGCCTACAGTCCCGGGACAGGGGATCAGCCCCAGCATTTT. It encodes CAYSPGTGDQPQHF.

There are many counts of this clonotype. The chain uses TRBV2 and TRBJ2-5; D unresolved. The ends were cut back, 3 bases at V and 9 bases at J, with 14 bases in the middle. This CDR3 has 13 residues. The germline gives CDR1 SNHLY, CDR2 FYNNEI. The CDR3 nucleotides read TGTGCCAGCAGTGAGGGCAGAGGTGGGGCCCAGTACTTC. Its protein product is CASSEGRGGAQYF. The full variable domain, its missing parts supplied by reference TRBV2 and TRBJ2-5, is EPEVTQTPSHQVTQMGQEVILRCVPISNHLYFYWYRQILGQKVEFLVSFYNNEISEKSEIFDDQFSVERPDGSNFTLKIRSTKLEDSAMYFCASSEGRGGAQYFGPGTRLLVL.

The V call is TRBV30, the J call TRBJ2-3, with D perhaps TRBD1 (6 bases). From germline, CDR1 is GTSNPN and CDR2 SVGIG (reference sequence). Trimming removed 0 bases from V and 2 bases from J, with 27 bases in between. CDR3 length: 20 amino acids. The CDR3 loop reads CAWSVEFKLTGTYYTDTQYF. As DNA, the CDR3 is TGTGCCTGGAGTGTAGAGTTTAAGCTAACAGGGACGTATTACACAGATACGCAGTATTTT.

This clonotype was recorded many times. This rearrangement joins TRBV6-2 or TRBV6-3 to TRBJ2-5; D is unresolved. With 5 bases removed from V and 4 bases from J, the gap between germline ends came to 8 bases. The CDR3 spans 12 residues. Germline assignment: CDR1 MNHEY and CDR2 SVGEGT. The CDR3: CASSHIGETQYF. For the CDR3, the DNA is TGTGCCAGCAGTCACATTGGAGAGACCCAGTACTTC.

This clonotype was counted between two and nine times. The chain employs TRBV12-3 or TRBV12-4 and TRBJ2-4; D unresolved. The CDR3 is 15 residues long. Trimming cost V 7 bases and J 8 bases, with 21 bases left between them. The CDR3 region has the DNA TGTGCCAGCAATTCTAGGTTTGAGGCTGGTGACATTCAGTACTTC. As protein: CASNSRFEAGDIQYF.

This clonotype was counted many times. The V gene is TRBV10-3, the J gene TRBJ1-1; 8 bases agree with TRBD1. Germline CDR1 is ENHRY and CDR2 is SYGVKD. The junction had 3 bases not matched to a gene; V was cut back by 8 bases and J by 4 bases. This CDR3 comprises 12 residues. The CDR3 nucleotides are TGTGCCATCCAGGGGGCAGGCACTGAAGCTTTCTTT. Translation: CAIQGAGTEAFF.

This clonotype was counted many times. The chain combines TRBV27 with TRBJ2-4, with D possibly TRBD2 on 6 matching bases. Looked up from germline, CDR1 is MNHEY and CDR2 is SMNVEV (reference sequence). V lost 5 bases to trimming and J lost 0 bases, with 8 bases between them. The CDR3 loop spans 14 amino acids. CDR3 protein: CASSRGVAKNIQYF. CDR3 nucleotides: TGTGCCAGCAGTCGCGGGGTAGCCAAAAACATTCAGTACTTC.

V is TRBV4-1 and J is TRBJ2-2, with D maybe TRBD1 (6 bases). Germline values: CDR1 MGHRA, CDR2 YSYEKL. The CDR3 is made up of 16 amino acids. V gave up 0 bases and J gave up 1 base, with 9 bases separating them. In nucleotides, the CDR3 is TGCGCCAGCAGCCAAGAGAGGGGGAGGAACACCGGGGAGCTGTTTTTT. Residues: CASSQERGRNTGELFF.

This clonotype has a count of ten or more. This rearrangement joins TRBV3-1 to TRBJ2-2; D unclear. With 1 base removed from V and 7 bases from J, the gap between germline ends came to 7 bases. Germline loops: CDR1 LGHDT, CDR2 YNNKEL (reference sequence). This CDR3 is 13 amino acids long. The CDR3 protein is CASSQGRVGELFF. The CDR3 DNA is TGTGCCAGCAGCCAAGGTCGGGTCGGGGAGCTGTTTTTT.

The sample holds a few counts of this clonotype. V and J are TRBV4-2 and TRBJ2-2; 8 nucleotides match TRBD2. Looked up from germline, CDR1 is LGHNA and CDR2 is YNFKEQ. The CDR3 runs 20 residues. Trimming took 0 bases from V and 4 from J; bases not matched to a gene: 16. CDR3 loop: CASSQDGVGRGATSTGELFF. The CDR3 coding sequence is TGTGCCAGCAGCCAAGATGGTGTCGGGCGGGGGGCCACGAGCACCGGGGAGCTGTTTTTT.

This chain connects TRBV19 to TRBJ2-2; weak D call: TRBD2 (7 bases). CDR3 length: 16 amino acids. Germline-derived CDR1 and CDR2 are LNHDA and SQIVND (reference sequence). Trimming shortened V by 3 bases and J by 4 bases, and 15 bases separated the two germline ends. This CDR3 is CASSIRGGPSTGELFF. In DNA form, the CDR3 reads TGTGCCAGTAGTATTAGGGGGGGCCCGAGCACCGGGGAGCTGTTTTTT.

The sample holds many counts of this clonotype. The chain employs TRBV6-1 and TRBJ1-6; tentatively, D is TRBD1 (5 bases). The CDR3 has 14 amino acids. The V gene lost 8 bases and the J gene lost 7 bases, with 15 bases spanning the gap. Germline V lookup: CDR1 MNHNS, CDR2 SASEGT. CDR3 sequence: CASGMGDLNSPLHF. Written as DNA, the CDR3 is TGTGCCAGCGGGATGGGGGACCTAAATTCACCCCTCCACTTT.

The chain is built from TRBV5-4 and TRBJ1-2, with 8 bases identical to TRBD1. Germline CDR1 is SGHNT and CDR2 is YYREEE (reference sequence). This CDR3 is built from 13 residues. The trim removed 4 bases at V and 6 bases at J, leaving 5 bases unmatched. The CDR3 nucleotides are TGTGCCAGCAGCATCCCGGACAGGGATGGCTACACCTTC. Translation: CASSIPDRDGYTF.

This clonotype turned up a few times. This chain connects TRBV4-1 to TRBJ1-1; a weak D match, TRBD1 (5 bases). Between the trimmed V and J ends, which lost 0 bases and 1 base, there was a span of 18 bases. The CDR3 is made up of 18 amino acids. Per the germline V gene, CDR1 is MGHRA and CDR2 is YSYEKL. DNA of the CDR3: TGCGCCAGCAGCCAAGACGGCAGTCCTGGTGGGGCGAACACTGAAGCTTTCTTT. Residues: CASSQDGSPGGANTEAFF.

This chain joins TRBV18 and TRBJ1-1, with 7 bases fitting TRBD1. CDR3 size: 13 residues. V was pared by 3 bases and J by 9 bases, with 7 bases of the junction left unmatched. The germline gives CDR1 KGHSH, CDR2 LQKENI. CDR3 sequence (DNA): TGTGCCAGCTCACCGGGACAGACAAGACAAGCTTTCTTT. Its translation is CASSPGQTRQAFF. Full variable domain (missing parts from reference TRBV18 and TRBJ1-1): NAGVMQNPRHLVRRRGQEARLRCSPMKGHSHVYWYRQLPEEGLKFMVYLQKENIIDESGMPKERFSAEFPKEGPSILRIQQVVRGDSAAYFCASSPGQTRQAFFGQGTRLTVV.

A remark on this clonotype: One base away lies a much larger clone, so this may be a sequencing read error. CDR3 protein: CANSGAGRGTGELSF. CDR3 DNA sequence: TGTGCCAACTCCGGCGCGGGGAGGGGCACCGGGGAGCTGTCTTTT. The chain links TRBV7-9 to TRBJ2-2, with 7 bases identical to TRBD2. Germline CDR1 reads SEHNR; CDR2 reads FQNEAQ (reference sequence). There are 15 residues in the CDR3. The complete variable domain, with remaining parts taken from reference TRBV7-9 and TRBJ2-2, reads DTGVSQNPRHKITKRGQNVTFRCDPISEHNRLYWYRQTLGQGPEFLTYFQNEAQLEKSRLLSDRFSAERPKGSFSTLEIQRTEQGDSAMYLCANSGAGRGTGELSFGEGSRLTVL.